This T cell receptor beta chain was retrieved from a study of cytomegalovirus exposure and HLA in healthy donors. TCRdb keeps only in-frame clones here, not all; method: immunoSEQ multiplex PCR. The profile shows 65,000 to 75,000 clones, around 94% of them singletons. Only one count was recorded for this clone. Per germline, CDR1 SGHRS and CDR2 YFSETQ. The CDR3 length is 16 residues. With V trimmed by 4 bases and J by 6 bases, 11 bases remained unmatched. The chain couples TRBV5-1 to TRBJ2-3; 10 bases align to TRBD2. The sequenced sample consisted of PBMCs. The source of this sequence is a woman aged 18-30 years in good health and CMV-seropositive. This CDR3 reads CASSSPGLAKSDTQYF. As DNA, the CDR3 is TGCGCCAGCAGCAGTCCGGGACTAGCGAAATCCGATACGCAGTATTTT.